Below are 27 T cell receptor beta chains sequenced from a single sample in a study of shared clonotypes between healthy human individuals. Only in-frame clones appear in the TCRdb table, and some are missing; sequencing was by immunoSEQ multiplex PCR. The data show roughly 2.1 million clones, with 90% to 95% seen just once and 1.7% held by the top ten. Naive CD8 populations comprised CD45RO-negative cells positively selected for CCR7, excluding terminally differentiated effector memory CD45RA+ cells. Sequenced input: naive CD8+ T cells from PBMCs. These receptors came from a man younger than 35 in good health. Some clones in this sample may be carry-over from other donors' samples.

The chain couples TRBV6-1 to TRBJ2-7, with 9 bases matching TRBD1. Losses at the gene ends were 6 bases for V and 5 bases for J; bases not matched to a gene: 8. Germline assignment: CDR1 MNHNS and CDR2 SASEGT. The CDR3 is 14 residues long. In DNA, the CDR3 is TGTGCCAGCAGATCTACCGGGACAGGGAACGAGCAGTACTTC. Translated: CASRSTGTGNEQYF.

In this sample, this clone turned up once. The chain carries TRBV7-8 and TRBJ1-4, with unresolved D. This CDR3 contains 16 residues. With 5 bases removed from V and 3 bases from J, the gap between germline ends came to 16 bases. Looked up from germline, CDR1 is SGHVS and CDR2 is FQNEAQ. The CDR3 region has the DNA TGTGCCAGCAGCCCCCTTGATCTCGGAGCTAATGAAAAACTGTTTTTT. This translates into CASSPLDLGANEKLFF.

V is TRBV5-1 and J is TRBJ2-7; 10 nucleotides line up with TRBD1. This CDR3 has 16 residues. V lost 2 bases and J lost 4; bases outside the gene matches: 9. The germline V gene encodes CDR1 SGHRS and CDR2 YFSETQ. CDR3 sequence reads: CASSFYRQGADYEQYF. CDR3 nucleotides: TGCGCCAGCAGCTTCTATCGACAGGGGGCCGATTACGAGCAGTACTTC.

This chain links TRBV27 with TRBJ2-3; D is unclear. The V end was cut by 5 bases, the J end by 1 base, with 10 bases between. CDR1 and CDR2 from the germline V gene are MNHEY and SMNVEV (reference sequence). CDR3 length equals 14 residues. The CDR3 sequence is CASSARAGTDTQYF. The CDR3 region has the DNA TGTGCCAGCAGTGCCCGGGCTGGCACAGATACGCAGTATTTT.

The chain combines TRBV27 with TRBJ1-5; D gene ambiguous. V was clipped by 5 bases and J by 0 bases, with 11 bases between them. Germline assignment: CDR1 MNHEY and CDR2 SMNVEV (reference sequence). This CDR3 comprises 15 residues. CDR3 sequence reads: CASSKISDSNQPQHF. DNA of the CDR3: TGTGCCAGCAGTAAAATAAGTGATAGCAATCAGCCCCAGCATTTT.

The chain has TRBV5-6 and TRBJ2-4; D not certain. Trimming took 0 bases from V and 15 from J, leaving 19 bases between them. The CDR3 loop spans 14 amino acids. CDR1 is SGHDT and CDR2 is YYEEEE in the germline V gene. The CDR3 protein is CASSLDGRVEAGYF. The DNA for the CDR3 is TGTGCCAGCAGCTTGGATGGCCGGGTCGAGGCCGGGTACTTC. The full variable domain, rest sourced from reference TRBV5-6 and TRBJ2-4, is DAGVTQSPTHLIKTRGQQVTLRCSPKSGHDTVSWYQQALGQGPQFIFQYYEEEERQRGNFPDRFSGHQFPNYSSELNVNALLLGDSALYLCASSLDGRVEAGYFGAGTRLSVL.

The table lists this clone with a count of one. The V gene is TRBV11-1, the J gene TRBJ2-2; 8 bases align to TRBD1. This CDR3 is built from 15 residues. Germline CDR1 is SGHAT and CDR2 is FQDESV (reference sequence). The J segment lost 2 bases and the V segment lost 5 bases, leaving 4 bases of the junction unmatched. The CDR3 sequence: CASSPDRVNTGELFF. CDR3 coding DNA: TGTGCCAGCAGCCCGGACAGGGTAAACACCGGGGAGCTGTTTTTT.

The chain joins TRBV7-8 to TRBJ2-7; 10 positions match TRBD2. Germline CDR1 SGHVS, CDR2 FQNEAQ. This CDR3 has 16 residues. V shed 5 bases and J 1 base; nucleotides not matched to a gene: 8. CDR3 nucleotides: TGTGCCAGCAGCCCCATCGCTAGCGGGAGTTCCTACGAGCAGTACTTC. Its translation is CASSPIASGSSYEQYF.

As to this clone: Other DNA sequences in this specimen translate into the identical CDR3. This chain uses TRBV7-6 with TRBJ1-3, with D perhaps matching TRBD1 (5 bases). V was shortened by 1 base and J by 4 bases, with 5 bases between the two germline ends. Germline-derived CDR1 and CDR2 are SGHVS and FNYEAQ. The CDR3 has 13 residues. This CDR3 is CASSLGGGNTIYF. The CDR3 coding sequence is TGTGCCAGCAGCTTAGGGGGGGGAAACACCATATATTTT.

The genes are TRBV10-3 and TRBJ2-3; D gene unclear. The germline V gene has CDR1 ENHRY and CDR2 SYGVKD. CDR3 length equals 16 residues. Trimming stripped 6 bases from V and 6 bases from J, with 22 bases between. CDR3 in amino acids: CAIRDIRAAAQDTQYF. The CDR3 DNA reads TGTGCCATCAGAGATATTAGGGCGGCGGCCCAGGATACGCAGTATTTT.

The CDR3 protein is CASKSTTSGYYEQYF. In DNA, the CDR3 is TGTGCCAGTAAATCGACCACTAGCGGGTACTACGAGCAGTACTTC. This chain joins TRBV19 and TRBJ2-7; TRBD2 aligns across 9 bases. The length of the CDR3 is 15 residues. The junction had 10 bases not matched to a gene; V was cut back by 7 bases and J by 3 bases. Germline V lookup: CDR1 LNHDA, CDR2 SQIVND (reference sequence).

The CDR3 reads CASRGWGLPYEQYF. The CDR3 coding sequence is TGCGCCAGCAGAGGGTGGGGCCTACCCTACGAGCAGTACTTC. J is TRBJ2-7 and V is TRBV5-1; D perhaps matches TRBD1 (5 bases). V shed 5 bases and J shed 2 bases, with 14 bases lying between them. Germline V gives CDR1 SGHRS, CDR2 YFSETQ. The CDR3 spans 14 residues.

In DNA form, the CDR3 reads TGTGCCAGCAGTTTAACGATGGGACAGGAAAGCTCCTACGAGCAGTACTTC. This gives the protein CASSLTMGQESSYEQYF. This rearrangement joins TRBV28 to TRBJ2-7; 8 bases align to TRBD1. Looked up from germline, CDR1 is MDHEN and CDR2 is SYDVKM. This CDR3 has 17 amino acids. Trimming cost V 2 bases and J 0 bases; bases outside gene matches: 9.

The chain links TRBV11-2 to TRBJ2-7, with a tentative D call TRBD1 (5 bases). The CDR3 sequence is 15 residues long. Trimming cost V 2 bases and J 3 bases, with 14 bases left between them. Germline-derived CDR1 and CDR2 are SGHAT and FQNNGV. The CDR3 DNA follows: TGTGCCAGCAGCTTAATGGCAGGGTTTATCTACGAGCAGTACTTC. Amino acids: CASSLMAGFIYEQYF.

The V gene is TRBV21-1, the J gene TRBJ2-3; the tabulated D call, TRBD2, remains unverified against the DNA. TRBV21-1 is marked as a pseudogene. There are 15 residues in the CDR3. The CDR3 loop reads CASLTAGGFEDTQYF. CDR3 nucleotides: TGTGCCAGCCTTACAGCGGGAGGTTTTGAGGATACGCAGTATTTT.

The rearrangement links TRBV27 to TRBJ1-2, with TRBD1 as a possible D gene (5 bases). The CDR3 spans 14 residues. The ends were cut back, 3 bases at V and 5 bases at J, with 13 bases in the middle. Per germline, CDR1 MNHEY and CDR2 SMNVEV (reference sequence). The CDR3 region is CASSLEWRGYGYTF. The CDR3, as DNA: TGTGCCAGCAGTTTGGAATGGAGGGGATATGGCTACACCTTC.

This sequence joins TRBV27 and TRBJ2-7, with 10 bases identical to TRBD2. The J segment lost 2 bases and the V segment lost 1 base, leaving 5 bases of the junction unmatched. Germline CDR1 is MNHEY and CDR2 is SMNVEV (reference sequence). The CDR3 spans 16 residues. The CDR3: CASSLYASGGTYEQYF. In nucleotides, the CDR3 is TGTGCCAGCAGTTTATACGCTAGCGGGGGAACCTACGAGCAGTACTTC.

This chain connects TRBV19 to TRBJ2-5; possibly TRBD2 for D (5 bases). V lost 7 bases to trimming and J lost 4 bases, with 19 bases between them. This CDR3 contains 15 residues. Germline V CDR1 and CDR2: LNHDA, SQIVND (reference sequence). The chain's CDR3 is CASTPSAGEGETQYF. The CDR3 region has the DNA TGTGCCAGTACCCCTTCAGCCGGGGAAGGAGAGACCCAGTACTTC.

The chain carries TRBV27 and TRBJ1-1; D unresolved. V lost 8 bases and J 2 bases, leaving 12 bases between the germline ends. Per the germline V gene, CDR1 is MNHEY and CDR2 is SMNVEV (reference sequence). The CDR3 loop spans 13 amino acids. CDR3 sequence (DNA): TGTGCCAGCGCTAGCCGATTTAACACTGAAGCTTTCTTT. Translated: CASASRFNTEAFF.

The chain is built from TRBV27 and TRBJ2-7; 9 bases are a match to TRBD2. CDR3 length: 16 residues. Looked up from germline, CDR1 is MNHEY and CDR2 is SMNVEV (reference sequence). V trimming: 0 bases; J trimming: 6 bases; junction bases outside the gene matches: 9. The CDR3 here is CASSLSPGLASGEQYF. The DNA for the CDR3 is TGTGCCAGCAGTTTATCCCCGGGACTAGCCTCCGGCGAGCAGTACTTC.

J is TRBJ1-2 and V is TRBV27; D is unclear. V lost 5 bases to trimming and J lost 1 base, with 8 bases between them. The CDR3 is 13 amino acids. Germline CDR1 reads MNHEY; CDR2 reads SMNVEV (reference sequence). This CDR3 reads CASSGRINYGYTF. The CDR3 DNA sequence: TGTGCCAGCAGTGGACGGATTAACTATGGCTACACCTTC.

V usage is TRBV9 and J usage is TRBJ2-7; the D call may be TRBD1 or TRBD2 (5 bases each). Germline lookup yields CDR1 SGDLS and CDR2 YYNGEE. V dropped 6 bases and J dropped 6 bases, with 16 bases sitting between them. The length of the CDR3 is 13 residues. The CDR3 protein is CASTPGPGGEQYF. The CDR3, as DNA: TGTGCCAGCACCCCGGGGCCCGGAGGCGAGCAGTACTTC.

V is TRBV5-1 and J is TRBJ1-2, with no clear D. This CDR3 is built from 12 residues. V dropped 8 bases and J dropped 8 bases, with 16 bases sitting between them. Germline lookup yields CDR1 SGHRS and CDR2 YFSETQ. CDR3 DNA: TGCGCCAGTTGGGGTTCAGTTGGCGGCTACACCTTC. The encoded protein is CASWGSVGGYTF.

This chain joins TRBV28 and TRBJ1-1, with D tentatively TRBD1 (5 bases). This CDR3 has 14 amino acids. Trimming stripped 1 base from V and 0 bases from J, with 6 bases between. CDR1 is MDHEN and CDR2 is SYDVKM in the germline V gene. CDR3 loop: CASSLLQVNTEAFF. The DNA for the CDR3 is TGTGCCAGCAGTTTATTACAGGTGAACACTGAAGCTTTCTTT.

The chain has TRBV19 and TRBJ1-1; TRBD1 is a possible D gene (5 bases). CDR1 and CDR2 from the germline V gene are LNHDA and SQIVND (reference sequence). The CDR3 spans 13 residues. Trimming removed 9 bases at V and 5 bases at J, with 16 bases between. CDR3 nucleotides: TGTGCCAGCTATGGGACGCCAAGGACTGAAGCTTTCTTT. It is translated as CASYGTPRTEAFF.

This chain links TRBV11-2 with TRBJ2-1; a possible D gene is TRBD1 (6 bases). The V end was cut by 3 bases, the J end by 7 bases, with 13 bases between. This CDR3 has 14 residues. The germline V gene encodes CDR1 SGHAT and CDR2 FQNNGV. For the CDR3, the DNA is TGTGCCAGCAGCTTTGATCAGGGGTGGAATGAGCAGTTCTTC. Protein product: CASSFDQGWNEQFF.

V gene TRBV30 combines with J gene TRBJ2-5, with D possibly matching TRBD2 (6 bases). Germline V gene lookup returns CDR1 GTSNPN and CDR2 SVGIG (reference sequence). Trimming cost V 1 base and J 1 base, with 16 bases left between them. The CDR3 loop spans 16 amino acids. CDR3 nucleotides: TGTGCCTGGAGTGGTGGGGGAGGAGTTCTCCAAGAGACCCAGTACTTC. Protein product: CAWSGGGGVLQETQYF.